The clone carrying this T cell receptor beta chain was counted a few times. Its target is unknown. Trimming removed 0 bases at V and 7 bases at J, with 18 bases between. Germline assignment: CDR1 LGHNA and CDR2 YSLEER. There are 17 residues in the CDR3. TCRdb reanalysed the reads using MiXCR and keeps one entry per CDR3 protein. The top ten clones hold 45% to 65% of a sample with some 110,000 distinct CDR3 sequences, over 30% of them seen once. This sample is part of a study of T cell repertoires in cytomegalovirus infection. As for the study in general: It was recently identified HLA-C-restricted and well-studied HLA-B-restricted CMV epitopes that the study used. Matching HLA type, along with CMV infection, was indicated by public TCR beta signatures.

Findings of the study overall: Across the ex vivo response, the dominant clonotypes were HLA-C-restricted CMV-specific TCR beta clonotypes. CMV carriers with the relevant HLA were identified by cumulative public TCR beta family frequency.

Sequenced here: CD8+ T cells from cultured PBMCs, sampled from culture after CMV antigen stimulation. This chain joins TRBV4-3 and TRBJ2-2; D is perhaps TRBD1 (7 bases). The TCR comes from a human donor in good health (CMV status not recorded). Some clones in this sample may be carry-over from other donors' samples. The CDR3 spells CASSQDRSQGGGGELFF. As DNA, the CDR3 is TGCGCCAGCAGCCAAGATAGGTCGCAGGGGGGTGGCGGGGAGCTGTTTTTT.